Each of the 23 T cell receptor beta chains below was sequenced from the same sample in a study of stem cell transplantation in POMP-related autoinflammatory disease. The repertoire was sequenced with immunoSEQ multiplex PCR; TCRdb's copy has only in-frame clones and lacks some. The profile covers roughly 32,000 clones, with around nine tenths appearing a single time and about 0.72% taken by the ten largest. Sequencing used CD4+ T cells from PBMCs, obtained before stem cell transplantation. These receptors originate from a human donor with POMP-related autoinflammation and immune dysregulation (PRAID).

V usage is TRBV5-1 and J usage is TRBJ1-4; D remains ambiguous. Germline CDR1 SGHRS, CDR2 YFSETQ. This CDR3 has 14 amino acids. Trimming shortened V by 4 bases and J by 7 bases, and 14 bases separated the two germline ends. CDR3 residues: CASSPVWSGEKLFF. The CDR3 nucleotides are TGCGCCAGCAGCCCCGTTTGGTCTGGTGAAAAACTGTTTTTT.

The gene calls are TRBV7-9 and TRBJ1-3, with D perhaps matching TRBD1 (6 bases). Germline loops: CDR1 SEHNR, CDR2 FQNEAQ (reference sequence). This CDR3 region has 15 residues. The V gene lost 6 bases and the J gene lost 0 bases, with 12 bases spanning the gap. The CDR3 DNA is TGTGCCAGCAGTCTAGGACAGTACTCTGGAAACACCATATATTTT. Its protein product is CASSLGQYSGNTIYF.

This clone was seen only once. The chain couples TRBV4-2 to TRBJ2-1; the match to TRBD2 covers 8 bases. This CDR3 has 15 amino acids. The V gene's germline CDR1 is LGHNA and CDR2 YNFKEQ. V dropped 2 bases and J dropped 4; count of bases not matched to a gene: 4. The CDR3 bases are TGTGCCAGCAGCCAACAGCGGGGGAAGTACAATGAGCAGTTCTTC. It translates to CASSQQRGKYNEQFF.

This clone was counted only a few times. The chain uses TRBV6-5 and TRBJ1-3; TRBD1 might be the D (5 bases). With 1 base removed from V and 0 bases from J, the gap between germline ends came to 10 bases. The germline V gene encodes CDR1 MNHEY and CDR2 SVGAGI. The CDR3 contains 16 residues. DNA for the CDR3: TGTGCCAGCAGTTACTACCAGGGAGGCTCTGGAAACACCATATATTTT. As protein: CASSYYQGGSGNTIYF.

This clone was seen a single time. The rearrangement uses TRBV10-1 and TRBJ1-1, with a tentative D call TRBD1 (6 bases). Per germline, CDR1 WNHNN and CDR2 SYGVQD (reference sequence). V dropped 5 bases and J dropped 3 bases, with 10 bases sitting between them. The CDR3 contains 13 residues. CDR3 protein: CASSLDSYTEAFF. CDR3 bases: TGCGCCAGCAGTTTGGACAGCTACACTGAAGCTTTCTTT.

V is TRBV5-4 and J is TRBJ2-1, with TRBD1 as a possible D gene (7 bases). The CDR3 covers 13 residues. Germline V gene sequence: CDR1 SGHNT, CDR2 YYREEE (reference sequence). The ends were cut back, 9 bases at V and 0 bases at J, with 10 bases in the middle. CDR3 sequence (DNA): TGTGCCATTCAGGGGGGCTCCTACAATGAGCAGTTCTTC. This translates into CAIQGGSYNEQFF.

The chain has TRBV7-9 and TRBJ1-4; D remains unclear. The CDR3 spans 13 residues. Germline V gives CDR1 SEHNR, CDR2 FQNEAQ (reference sequence). V dropped 7 bases and J dropped 6 bases, with 12 bases sitting between them. The CDR3 here is CASTRAGDEKLFF. CDR3 bases: TGTGCCAGCACGAGGGCTGGGGATGAAAAACTGTTTTTT.

Concerning this clone: The germline gene is not matched at one end of the junction; a read error may be the cause. The J gene is TRBJ2-3, the V gene TRBV7-7, with a possible D match to TRBD1 (5 bases). Germline V gene data show CDR1 as SSHAT and CDR2 as FNYEAQ (reference sequence). The CDR3 spans 15 residues. CDR3 nucleotide sequence: TGTGCTAGCAGCCAGGGAACGGCGTTCACAGATACGCAGTATTTT. This gives the protein CASSQGTAFTDTQYF.

This clone appeared a few times. The chain couples TRBV7-3 to TRBJ1-3; D call uncertain. This CDR3 is built from 14 residues. Germline assignment: CDR1 SGHTA and CDR2 FQGTGA. V was pared by 2 bases and J by 0 bases, with 5 bases between. The CDR3: CASSLGSSGNTIYF. The CDR3 DNA is TGTGCCAGCAGCTTAGGCAGCTCTGGAAACACCATATATTTT.

V is TRBV28 and J is TRBJ2-5; 8 positions match TRBD1. The CDR3 has 16 amino acids. J gave up 1 base and V 5 bases, and 9 bases lay outside the gene matches. Looked up from germline, CDR1 is MDHEN and CDR2 is SYDVKM. CDR3 region: CASSPGQGRGQETQYF. The CDR3 region has the DNA TGTGCCAGCAGTCCCGGACAGGGCAGGGGCCAAGAGACCCAGTACTTC. Looking up the rest from reference TRBV28 and TRBJ2-5 gives the full variable domain: DVKVTQSSRYLVKRTGEKVFLECVQDMDHENMFWYRQDPGLGLRLIYFSYDVKMKEKGDIPEGYSVSREKKERFSLILESASTNQTSMYLCASSPGQGRGQETQYFGPGTRLLVL.

The chain couples TRBV6-5 to TRBJ1-4, with D perhaps TRBD1 (5 bases). CDR3 length: 13 amino acids. In germline, CDR1 is MNHEY, CDR2 SVGAGI. V was trimmed by 11 bases and J by 5 bases, leaving 15 bases between them. Here the CDR3 reads CASSRWGNEKLFF. The CDR3 bases are TGTGCCTCCTCCCGGTGGGGGAATGAAAAACTGTTTTTT.

This chain connects TRBV27 to TRBJ1-6; 7 nucleotides match TRBD1. CDR1 and CDR2 from the germline V gene are MNHEY and SMNVEV (reference sequence). Losses at the gene ends were 10 bases for V and 0 bases for J; bases not matched to a gene: 6. CDR3 length: 15 residues. The CDR3 DNA follows: TGTGCCACTTCCCACAGGGGCTCCTATAATTCACCCCTCCACTTT. Amino acids: CATSHRGSYNSPLHF.

In this sample, this clone turned up a few times. V usage is TRBV4-1 and J usage is TRBJ1-2; the D gene is possibly TRBD1 (6 bases). Trimming took 2 bases from V and 4 from J, leaving 14 bases between them. Germline V gives CDR1 MGHRA, CDR2 YSYEKL. CDR3 size: 15 residues. CDR3 amino acids: CASSQPTGARYGYTF. In DNA, the CDR3 is TGCGCCAGCAGCCAACCGACAGGTGCTCGCTATGGCTACACCTTC.

This CDR3 reads CASSPPTSFYEQYF. In nucleotides, the CDR3 is TGTGCCAGCTCACCACCGACTAGTTTCTACGAGCAGTACTTC. This sequence joins TRBV18 and TRBJ2-7; TRBD2 is a possible D gene (6 bases). The CDR3 is 14 residues long. From germline, CDR1 is KGHSH and CDR2 LQKENI. Trimming shortened V by 0 bases and J by 3 bases, and 9 bases separated the two germline ends.

This chain links TRBV19 with TRBJ2-7, with 7 bases fitting TRBD2. Germline V lookup: CDR1 LNHDA, CDR2 SQIVND (reference sequence). V lost 5 bases to trimming and J lost 5 bases; unmatched junction nucleotides: 12. The CDR3 is made up of 15 amino acids. In nucleotides, the CDR3 is TGTGCCAGTAGTTCGGGGCGGGAGCCCCTACACGAGCAGTACTTC. Amino acids: CASSSGREPLHEQYF.

The V call is TRBV7-6, the J call TRBJ2-5; the D is unclear. This CDR3 comprises 14 residues. Germline lookup yields CDR1 SGHVS and CDR2 FNYEAQ. V lost 1 base, J lost 2 bases, and 8 bases lay in between. CDR3 region: CASSLVDGQETQYF. In DNA form, the CDR3 reads TGTGCCAGCAGCTTAGTAGACGGTCAAGAGACCCAGTACTTC.

The gene calls are TRBV10-1 and TRBJ2-1, with TRBD2 matching 11 bases. V shed 3 bases and J 6 bases; nucleotides not matched to a gene: 4. The CDR3 is 15 residues long. CDR1 is WNHNN, CDR2 SYGVQD, per germline (reference sequence). The CDR3 bases are TGCGCCAGCAGTGACGGACTAGCGGGTCGCAATGAGCAGTTCTTC. It is translated as CASSDGLAGRNEQFF.

This chain's CDR3 is CSVEKGQSHGYTF. CDR3 coding DNA: TGCAGCGTTGAGAAAGGCCAGTCCCATGGCTACACCTTC. The V gene is TRBV29-1, the J gene TRBJ1-2; D not resolved. Germline assignment: CDR1 SQVTM and CDR2 ANQGSEA. The CDR3 totals 13 residues. Trimming shortened V by 3 bases and J by 6 bases, and 14 bases separated the two germline ends.

The V and J genes are TRBV19 and TRBJ2-1; 11 bases fit TRBD2. Germline CDR1 and CDR2: LNHDA and SQIVND (reference sequence). This CDR3 has 15 residues. Trimming at V came to 5 bases and at J to 8 bases, leaving 8 bases not matched to a gene. The CDR3: CASSSRLAGTDEQFF. The CDR3 coding sequence is TGTGCCAGTAGTTCCAGACTAGCGGGAACGGATGAGCAGTTCTTC.

This chain uses TRBV7-6 with TRBJ2-3, with 11 bases identical to TRBD2. From germline, CDR1 is SGHVS and CDR2 FNYEAQ. This CDR3 has 16 residues. Germline trimming cut 3 bases from V and 2 bases from J; bases unmatched to any gene: 4. The CDR3 sequence is CASSFLAGGPTDTQYF. As DNA, the CDR3 is TGTGCCAGCAGCTTTCTAGCGGGGGGCCCCACAGATACGCAGTATTTT.

The chain joins TRBV15 to TRBJ2-5; TRBD2 matches at 7 bases. Losses at the gene ends were 4 bases for V and 0 bases for J; bases not matched to a gene: 8. The CDR3 consists of 16 residues. Per the germline V gene, CDR1 is LNHNV and CDR2 is YYDKDF (reference sequence). CDR3 bases: TGTGCCACCAGCAACCTTCTAGCGGAGAACCAAGAGACCCAGTACTTC. Amino acids: CATSNLLAENQETQYF.

V is TRBV4-1 and J is TRBJ2-7, with TRBD1 identical over 7 bases. The germline CDR1 and CDR2 sequences are MGHRA and YSYEKL. The CDR3 has 14 residues. Trimming removed 5 bases from V and 1 base from J; junction bases left unmatched: 5. In DNA, the CDR3 is TGCGCCAGCAGCTTCCGGACAGGTTCCTACGAGCAGTACTTC. It codes for CASSFRTGSYEQYF.

The chain is built from TRBV7-6 and TRBJ2-7; no clear D. The CDR3 covers 15 residues. The V and J ends lost 1 base and 4 bases respectively, with 14 bases between them. Germline V gene lookup returns CDR1 SGHVS and CDR2 FNYEAQ. The CDR3 sequence: CASSLDIGSKYEQYF. The CDR3 nucleotides read TGTGCCAGCAGCTTAGATATAGGCTCAAAGTACGAGCAGTACTTC.